The 4 T cell receptor beta chains given below trace back to one sample, sequenced in a study of cytomegalovirus exposure and HLA in healthy donors. Libraries were prepared by immunoSEQ multiplex PCR; TCRdb keeps only in-frame clonotypes and omits some of them. The table records 160,000 or so clones, 87% of them present only once. Sequences were obtained from PBMCs. The origin of the receptors is a woman in her thirties in good health and CMV-seronegative.

This chain uses TRBV7-8 with TRBJ2-5, with a weak D call TRBD2 (6 bases). The CDR3 loop spans 16 amino acids. Trimming took 2 bases from V and 2 from J, leaving 15 bases between them. In germline, CDR1 is SGHVS, CDR2 FQNEAQ. The CDR3 sequence: CASSLSVGGPQETQYF. The CDR3 DNA reads as TGTGCCAGCAGCTTAAGCGTCGGGGGTCCTCAAGAGACCCAGTACTTC.

V usage is TRBV30 and J usage is TRBJ1-2, with D perhaps matching TRBD1 (5 bases). The CDR3 runs to 13 residues. Germline values: CDR1 GTSNPN, CDR2 SVGIG (reference sequence). V lost 0 bases and J 4 bases, leaving 9 bases between the germline ends. The CDR3 here is CAWSVGAGYGYTF. The DNA for the CDR3 is TGTGCCTGGAGTGTAGGGGCAGGCTATGGCTACACCTTC.

Only a few counts were recorded for this clone. The V gene is TRBV25-1, the J gene TRBJ2-7; a weak D match, TRBD1 (5 bases). The V gene lost 10 bases and the J gene lost 0 bases, with 13 bases spanning the gap. Germline CDR1 MGHDK, CDR2 SYGVNS. The CDR3 has 13 residues. CDR3 coding DNA: TGTGCCACCTCAGGGTTTAGCTCCTACGAGCAGTACTTC. Encoded protein: CATSGFSSYEQYF.

The chain has TRBV4-3 and TRBJ2-2; no definite D call. The germline CDR1 and CDR2 sequences are LGHNA and YSLEER. The CDR3 totals 15 residues. Trimming removed 4 bases from V and 5 bases from J, with 14 bases in between. This CDR3 reads CASSPAGLETGELFF. The CDR3 DNA follows: TGCGCCAGCAGCCCCGCCGGGTTGGAGACCGGGGAGCTGTTTTTT.